The 20 T cell receptor beta chains listed next were all sequenced from one sample in a study of blood T cell repertoires in COVID-19. Method: immunoSEQ multiplex PCR; TCRdb's copy keeps in-frame clones and lacks some. The sample includes 150,000 to 200,000 clones, approximately 79% of them seen just once. The sequencing input was PBMCs or T cells enriched from blood (not recorded which). Receptor source: a woman aged 55 to 70 with acute COVID-19.

The chain joins TRBV19 to TRBJ1-2; 7 bases fit TRBD1. Germline V gene data show CDR1 as LNHDA and CDR2 as SQIVND (reference sequence). The CDR3 covers 15 residues. V lost 3 bases, J lost 2 bases, and 6 bases stayed unmatched. The CDR3 DNA reads as TGTGCCAGTAGTATTCTGGACAGGCCCAACTATGGCTACACCTTC. Translation gives CASSILDRPNYGYTF.

V usage is TRBV18 and J usage is TRBJ1-6; 7 bases align to TRBD1. The ends lost 5 bases at V and 5 bases at J; junction bases unmatched: 0. This CDR3 contains 13 residues. Germline-derived CDR1 and CDR2 are KGHSH and LQKENI. CDR3 sequence reads: CASSDRDNSPLHF. CDR3 coding DNA: TGTGCCAGCTCAGACAGGGATAATTCACCCCTCCACTTT. Looking up the rest from reference TRBV18 and TRBJ1-6 gives the full variable domain: NAGVMQNPRHLVRRRGQEARLRCSPMKGHSHVYWYRQLPEEGLKFMVYLQKENIIDESGMPKERFSAEFPKEGPSILRIQQVVRGDSAAYFCASSDRDNSPLHFGNGTRLTVT.

The chain employs TRBV10-3 and TRBJ2-3; TRBD1 is a possible D gene (5 bases). In germline, CDR1 is ENHRY, CDR2 SYGVKD. The CDR3 totals 15 residues. The V gene lost 0 bases and the J gene lost 5 bases, with 12 bases spanning the gap. CDR3 bases: TGTGCCATCAGTGAGTCCCCAGGGAATGGAGATACGCAGTATTTT. Its translation is CAISESPGNGDTQYF.

The V gene is TRBV7-9, the J gene TRBJ1-4; maybe TRBD1 (5 bases). From germline, CDR1 is SEHNR and CDR2 FQNEAQ (reference sequence). Trimming removed 4 bases at V and 0 bases at J, with 9 bases between. The CDR3 has 15 amino acids. The DNA of the CDR3 is TGTGCCAGCAGCTCCACAGGCACAACTAATGAAAAACTGTTTTTT. Residues: CASSSTGTTNEKLFF.

The chain employs TRBV24-1 and TRBJ2-7, with no clear D. Trimming pared 4 bases from V and 0 bases from J, leaving 15 bases between. CDR3 length: 16 residues. From germline, CDR1 is KGHDR and CDR2 SFDVKD. CDR3 protein: CATSDPTESASYEQYF. CDR3 DNA sequence: TGTGCCACCAGTGACCCGACGGAGTCCGCCTCCTACGAGCAGTACTTC.

This clone has only a few counts. V and J are TRBV7-9 and TRBJ1-2, with D uncertain. CDR1 is SEHNR and CDR2 is FQNEAQ in the germline V gene (reference sequence). CDR3 length equals 13 residues. V was clipped by 0 bases and J by 8 bases, with 10 bases between them. CDR3 region: CASSLAGVEGYTF. The CDR3 DNA follows: TGTGCCAGCAGCTTAGCGGGAGTGGAAGGCTACACCTTC.

This chain joins TRBV7-2 and TRBJ2-1; TRBD1 matches at 7 bases. After removal of 2 bases from V and 9 bases from J, the junction contained 16 bases not matched to a gene. Germline lookup yields CDR1 SGHTA and CDR2 FQGNSA. The CDR3 has 17 amino acids. The CDR3 loop reads CASSLLGWRQGYVEQFF. CDR3 coding DNA: TGTGCCAGCAGCTTACTGGGATGGCGACAGGGTTATGTTGAGCAGTTCTTC.

This clone was recorded at least ten times. The chain uses TRBV19 and TRBJ2-1; a possible D gene is TRBD1 (6 bases). Germline CDR1 reads LNHDA; CDR2 reads SQIVND (reference sequence). The CDR3 sequence is 15 residues long. The V gene lost 2 bases and the J gene lost 5 bases, with 13 bases spanning the gap. DNA of the CDR3: TGTGCCAGTAGTATATCACAGGGTATCAACAATGAGCAGTTCTTC. Translated, it gives CASSISQGINNEQFF.

The genes are TRBV19 and TRBJ1-5, with D unclear. The CDR3 length is 11 residues. Germline V CDR1 and CDR2: LNHDA, SQIVND (reference sequence). The germline V and J ends were trimmed by 3 bases and 6 bases, with 3 bases remaining between them. DNA of the CDR3: TGTGCCAGTAGTATCGGTCAGCCCCAGCATTTT. It translates to CASSIGQPQHF.

CDR3 in amino acids: CASRPQGANEKLFF. Written as DNA, the CDR3 is TGTGCCAGCAGACCTCAGGGGGCAAATGAAAAACTGTTTTTT. V is TRBV3-1 (or the pseudogene TRBV3-2) and J is TRBJ1-4, with 8 bases that match TRBD1. This CDR3 comprises 14 residues. With V trimmed by 6 bases and J by 5 bases, 5 bases remained unmatched. Germline-derived CDR1 and CDR2 are LGHDT and YNNKEL (reference sequence).

CDR3 sequence (DNA): TGTGCCAGCAGTTTATGGAGACAGGGGGCGAGGACTGAAGCTTTCTTT. Translation: CASSLWRQGARTEAFF. The genes are TRBV28 and TRBJ1-1; TRBD1 matches at 10 bases. The germline gives CDR1 MDHEN, CDR2 SYDVKM. Trimming took 0 bases from V and 5 from J; bases not matched to a gene: 6. The length of the CDR3 is 16 residues.

This clone was counted a few times. The V and J genes are TRBV12-5 and TRBJ2-7; D is ambiguous. The V and J ends lost 7 bases and 3 bases respectively, with 16 bases between them. Germline V gene sequence: CDR1 LGHNT, CDR2 FRNRAP. The CDR3 runs 14 residues. CDR3 in DNA: TGTGCTAGTGTCCGATTCGCTATCCTCTACGAGCAGTACTTC. This gives the protein CASVRFAILYEQYF.

Remarks on this clone: This sample includes further DNA sequences coding for the same CDR3. The chain is built from TRBV7-9 and TRBJ2-1, with a tentative D call TRBD2 (6 bases). Deletions cut 5 bases from V and 2 bases from J, with 13 bases between. There are 15 residues in the CDR3. Germline-derived CDR1 and CDR2 are SEHNR and FQNEAQ (reference sequence). The CDR3 coding sequence is TGTGCCAGCAGCCGAGCAGGAGGGCCCTACAATGAGCAGTTCTTC. Its protein product is CASSRAGGPYNEQFF.

This rearrangement joins TRBV10-3 to TRBJ1-6; unclear D gene. Deletions cut 4 bases from V and 7 bases from J, with 11 bases between. The CDR3 is 14 residues long. Germline V gene data show CDR1 as ENHRY and CDR2 as SYGVKD. CDR3 loop: CAISVAVLNSPLHF. CDR3 DNA: TGTGCCATCAGTGTCGCAGTTCTGAATTCACCCCTCCACTTT.

This clone was recorded once. V usage is TRBV6-5 and J usage is TRBJ1-5; no definite D call. Trimming stripped 0 bases from V and 4 bases from J, with 4 bases between. Germline-derived CDR1 and CDR2 are MNHEY and SVGAGI. This CDR3 has 13 residues. The CDR3 sequence is CASSYSPNQPQHF. CDR3 sequence (DNA): TGTGCCAGCAGTTACTCTCCAAATCAGCCCCAGCATTTT.

The chain recombines TRBV5-1 with TRBJ1-2; D is ambiguous. The CDR3 is made up of 13 amino acids. V was cut by 7 bases and J by 7 bases, with 17 bases left in between. CDR1 and CDR2 (germline): SGHRS, YFSETQ. The CDR3 region has the DNA TGCGCCAGCGGAGTGACGATCGATGTTGGCTACACCTTC. The encoded protein is CASGVTIDVGYTF.

The chain uses TRBV7-9 and TRBJ1-2; the D gene is possibly TRBD1 (6 bases). Trimming left V 8 bases short and J 5 bases short, with 15 bases between. Germline V CDR1 and CDR2: SEHNR, FQNEAQ (reference sequence). This CDR3 comprises 13 residues. The CDR3 protein is CASPSGDRYGYTF. The CDR3 DNA follows: TGTGCCAGCCCCTCAGGGGATCGGTATGGCTACACCTTC.

Comments on this clone: The sample contains more than one DNA sequence encoding this CDR3. The chain has TRBV7-2 and TRBJ1-2, with 7 nucleotides matching TRBD1. There are 14 residues in the CDR3. Germline V gene lookup returns CDR1 SGHTA and CDR2 FQGNSA. V lost 5 bases to trimming and J lost 3 bases; unmatched junction nucleotides: 6. The CDR3 DNA reads TGTGCCAGCAGCCTGGGCAGGGGGGACTATGGCTACACCTTC. It encodes CASSLGRGDYGYTF.

This clone was recorded a few times. The gene calls are TRBV19 and TRBJ1-6; D gene unclear. The V gene lost 2 bases and the J gene lost 6 bases, with 11 bases spanning the gap. In germline, CDR1 is LNHDA, CDR2 SQIVND (reference sequence). CDR3 length equals 15 residues. The CDR3 DNA follows: TGTGCCAGTAGTATATGGCAGAGACTTAATTCACCCCTCCACTTT. As protein: CASSIWQRLNSPLHF.

This clone was counted a single time. The chain employs TRBV12-5 and TRBJ2-1, with 14 bases that match TRBD2. Trimming cost V 0 bases and J 12 bases; bases outside gene matches: 7. This CDR3 is built from 16 residues. Germline CDR1 and CDR2: LGHNT and FRNRAP. CDR3 in amino acids: CASGLVLGLAGEPQFF. Written as DNA, the CDR3 is TGTGCTAGTGGTTTGGTACTGGGACTAGCGGGGGAGCCGCAGTTCTTC.